Listed below are T cell receptor beta chains from one sample, sequenced in a study of CD8 T cells in ankylosing spondylitis. TCRdb fed the 5' RACE reads into MiXCR, producing one record per CDR3 protein. The sample lists some 400,000 distinct CDR3 sequences, more than 20% occurring once. The specimen was blood, either unsorted or a sorted T cell fraction (not recorded which). Every receptor here comes from a male donor with ankylosing spondylitis. The CDR3 runs from the conserved cysteine through the conserved F or W. Fields, in order: clone size, V gene, D gene, J gene, CDR3 DNA, CDR3 protein. The D gene is left open where the match is weak. Expanded clones are given a class, and other clones once, few, many or no size at all.

clone size: few; V gene: TRBV12-3/TRBV12-4; D gene: NA; J gene: TRBJ1-3; CDR3 DNA: TGTGCCAGCAGGTCCACAGGGTCTGGAAACACCATATATTTT; CDR3 protein: CASRSTGSGNTIYF
clone size: NA; V gene: TRBV2; D gene: NA; J gene: TRBJ2-2; CDR3 DNA: TGTGCCAGCAGCAAAGGCCCTCACACCGGGGAGCTGTTTTTT; CDR3 protein: CASSKGPHTGELFF
clone size: NA; V gene: TRBV11-2; D gene: TRBD1; J gene: TRBJ1-1; CDR3 DNA: TGTGCCAGCAACTCCGGGACAGGGTATTTGACTGAAGCTTTCTTT; CDR3 protein: CASNSGTGYLTEAFF
clone size: NA; V gene: TRBV5-1; D gene: NA; J gene: TRBJ2-3; CDR3 DNA: TGCGCCAGCAGCTTGGGCGCAGGGGCTGAGACAGATACGCAGTATTTT; CDR3 protein: CASSLGAGAETDTQYF
clone size: NA; V gene: TRBV5-1; D gene: NA; J gene: TRBJ2-5; CDR3 DNA: TGCGCCAGCAGCTTCAGACTAAACCAAGAGACCCAGTACTTC; CDR3 protein: CASSFRLNQETQYF
clone size: few; V gene: TRBV15; D gene: TRBD2; J gene: TRBJ2-4; CDR3 DNA: TGTGCCACCAGCAACCCTATTGCTAGCGGACTAGCCAAAAACATTCAGTACTTC; CDR3 protein: CATSNPIASGLAKNIQYF
clone size: many; V gene: TRBV7-9; D gene: NA; J gene: TRBJ2-1; CDR3 DNA: TGTGCCAGCAGCTTAGGAGGGTCCGGTGAGCAGTTCTTC; CDR3 protein: CASSLGGSGEQFF
clone size: NA; V gene: TRBV5-1; D gene: NA; J gene: TRBJ1-4; CDR3 DNA: TGCGCCAGCAGCTTGAATGCAGGGAAAGGACAACTGTTTTTT; CDR3 protein: CASSLNAGKGQLFF
clone size: few; V gene: TRBV5-1; D gene: TRBD2; J gene: TRBJ2-5; CDR3 DNA: TGCGCCAGCAGCAGGTGGACTAGCGGGGAGACCCAGTACTTC; CDR3 protein: CASSRWTSGETQYF
clone size: NA; V gene: TRBV6-5; D gene: NA; J gene: TRBJ2-3; CDR3 DNA: TGTGCCAGCAGTTACCAGACTTGGCCCCTTGGCACAGATACGCAGTATTTT; CDR3 protein: CASSYQTWPLGTDTQYF
clone size: NA; V gene: TRBV6-2/TRBV6-3; D gene: NA; J gene: TRBJ2-5; CDR3 DNA: TGTGCCAGCAGCTCTGGCGGACCCCAACCCGGGACCCAGTACTTC; CDR3 protein: CASSSGGPQPGTQYF
clone size: NA; V gene: TRBV7-2; D gene: TRBD2; J gene: TRBJ2-7; CDR3 DNA: TGTGCCAGCAGCTTGGGGACTAGTTCCCTCTACGAGCAGTACTTC; CDR3 protein: CASSLGTSSLYEQYF
clone size: NA; V gene: TRBV7-3; D gene: NA; J gene: TRBJ2-1; CDR3 DNA: TGTGCCAGCAGCTTAATTGGGAGGCAGCAGTTCTTC; CDR3 protein: CASSLIGRQQFF
clone size: NA; V gene: TRBV9; D gene: NA; J gene: TRBJ2-3; CDR3 DNA: TGTGCCAGCAGCGTATGGGGCGGCTTCACAGATACGCAGTATTTT; CDR3 protein: CASSVWGGFTDTQYF
clone size: few; V gene: TRBV11-2; D gene: TRBD2; J gene: TRBJ2-7; CDR3 DNA: TGTGCCTCCTTTCCCGGACTAGCGTCTGGCGAGCAGTACTTC; CDR3 protein: CASFPGLASGEQYF
clone size: NA; V gene: TRBV6-2/TRBV6-3; D gene: TRBD2; J gene: TRBJ2-7; CDR3 DNA: TGTGCCAGCAGTTCGCCGGGACTAGGCATTTACGAGCAGTACTTC; CDR3 protein: CASSSPGLGIYEQYF
clone size: NA; V gene: TRBV30; D gene: NA; J gene: TRBJ1-5; CDR3 DNA: TGTGCCTGGAGTGTAGCAGGAATTAGCAATCAGCCCCAGCATTTT; CDR3 protein: CAWSVAGISNQPQHF
clone size: NA; V gene: TRBV5-1; D gene: NA; J gene: TRBJ2-3; CDR3 DNA: TGCGCCAGCAGGAGGGGGGGGCAGGATTACACAGATACGCAGTATTTT; CDR3 protein: CASRRGGQDYTDTQYF
clone size: NA; V gene: TRBV12-3/TRBV12-4; D gene: TRBD2; J gene: TRBJ2-1; CDR3 DNA: TGTGCCAGCACCCGAGGGCTAGCGGGACCCAGCTCCTACAATGAGCAGTTCTTC; CDR3 protein: CASTRGLAGPSSYNEQFF
clone size: once; V gene: TRBV3-1; D gene: TRBD2; J gene: TRBJ2-4; CDR3 DNA: TGTGCCAGCAGCCATGGACTAGCGGGAGACGTATCCAAAAACATTCAGTACTTC; CDR3 protein: CASSHGLAGDVSKNIQYF
clone size: NA; V gene: TRBV4-2; D gene: TRBD2; J gene: TRBJ2-1; CDR3 DNA: TGTGCCAGCAGCCAAGAGCGGGCTGAGACTAGCGGGAGGGAGCAGTTCTTC; CDR3 protein: CASSQERAETSGREQFF
clone size: NA; V gene: TRBV5-8; D gene: NA; J gene: TRBJ2-1; CDR3 DNA: TGTGCCAGCAGCACCGAACTGGCCGAGGAATACAATGAGCAGTTCTTC; CDR3 protein: CASSTELAEEYNEQFF
clone size: few; V gene: TRBV5-1; D gene: TRBD2; J gene: TRBJ2-1; CDR3 DNA: TGCGCCAGCAGCTTGCCCCTAGCGGGAGGGCCTCGCTACAATGAGCAGTTCTTC; CDR3 protein: CASSLPLAGGPRYNEQFF
clone size: NA; V gene: TRBV10-3; D gene: NA; J gene: TRBJ1-2; CDR3 DNA: TGTGCCATCAGCGAAGGGACATACAACAACTATGGCTACACCTTC; CDR3 protein: CAISEGTYNNYGYTF
clone size: NA; V gene: TRBV28; D gene: NA; J gene: TRBJ1-2; CDR3 DNA: TGTGCCAGCAGAGAAGGGCCTAACTATGGCTACACCTTC; CDR3 protein: CASREGPNYGYTF
clone size: few; V gene: TRBV12-3/TRBV12-4; D gene: NA; J gene: TRBJ2-5; CDR3 DNA: TGTGCCAGCAGTTTAAATTGGCAAGAGACCCAGTACTTC; CDR3 protein: CASSLNWQETQYF
clone size: few; V gene: TRBV12-3/TRBV12-4; D gene: TRBD2; J gene: TRBJ2-2; CDR3 DNA: TGTGCCAGCAGTATTCGAGCGGGAGGGCACACCGGGGAGCTGTTTTTT; CDR3 protein: CASSIRAGGHTGELFF
clone size: NA; V gene: TRBV4-1; D gene: NA; J gene: TRBJ2-1; CDR3 DNA: TGCGCCAGCAGCCCAGCCGGGACCGTAAATTTAAATGAGCAGTTCTTC; CDR3 protein: CASSPAGTVNLNEQFF
clone size: NA; V gene: TRBV24-1; D gene: TRBD2; J gene: TRBJ2-1; CDR3 DNA: TGTGCCACCAGTGATACGGACCCCGGGAGGGGGCAGTTCTTC; CDR3 protein: CATSDTDPGRGQFF
clone size: NA; V gene: TRBV20-1; D gene: NA; J gene: TRBJ1-2; CDR3 DNA: TGCAGTGCTAGAGATATCCGTGGGGGCTACACCTTC; CDR3 protein: CSARDIRGGYTF
clone size: NA; V gene: TRBV2; D gene: NA; J gene: TRBJ1-1; CDR3 DNA: TGTGCCAGCAGTGAACGAGGGTGGGGCACTGAAGCTTTCTTT; CDR3 protein: CASSERGWGTEAFF
clone size: many; V gene: TRBV29-1; D gene: NA; J gene: TRBJ2-1; CDR3 DNA: TGCAGCGTTGTTCTAGACTCAGACAATGAGCAGTTCTTC; CDR3 protein: CSVVLDSDNEQFF
clone size: few; V gene: TRBV20-1; D gene: TRBD2; J gene: TRBJ2-3; CDR3 DNA: TGCAGTGCGCCGGGACTAGCGGGGTTGGGAGATACGCAGTATTTT; CDR3 protein: CSAPGLAGLGDTQYF
clone size: few; V gene: TRBV14; D gene: NA; J gene: TRBJ2-3; CDR3 DNA: TGTGCCAGCAGCCAAGGGGCGGAGACACGAATGCAGTATTTT; CDR3 protein: CASSQGAETRMQYF
clone size: NA; V gene: TRBV5-1; D gene: NA; J gene: TRBJ2-7; CDR3 DNA: TGCGCCAGCAGCTTGGTGGGTAGCGGAACCTACGAGCAGTACTTC; CDR3 protein: CASSLVGSGTYEQYF
clone size: few; V gene: TRBV24-1; D gene: TRBD2; J gene: TRBJ2-5; CDR3 DNA: TGTGCCACCGGGACTAGCGCCGTAGCAGGAGAGACCCAGTACTTC; CDR3 protein: CATGTSAVAGETQYF
clone size: many; V gene: TRBV29-1; D gene: NA; J gene: TRBJ2-3; CDR3 DNA: TGCAGCGCTAGTCGAGGAGGGACAGATACGCAGTATTTT; CDR3 protein: CSASRGGTDTQYF
clone size: many; V gene: TRBV10-3; D gene: NA; J gene: TRBJ2-7; CDR3 DNA: TGTGCCATCAGTGAGTCGGGACACGAGCAGTACTTC; CDR3 protein: CAISESGHEQYF
clone size: few; V gene: TRBV4-3; D gene: TRBD1; J gene: TRBJ2-3; CDR3 DNA: TGCGCCAGCAGCCGTATACAGGGGGCCAGGACAGATACGCAGTATTTT; CDR3 protein: CASSRIQGARTDTQYF
clone size: NA; V gene: TRBV5-6; D gene: NA; J gene: TRBJ1-6; CDR3 DNA: TGTGCCAGCAGGTCAAATAATTCACCCCTCCACTTT; CDR3 protein: CASRSNNSPLHF
clone size: NA; V gene: TRBV27; D gene: TRBD1; J gene: TRBJ2-7; CDR3 DNA: TGTGCCAGCAGTCCTAGGACAGGTCGGGTGGGGGAGCAGTACTTC; CDR3 protein: CASSPRTGRVGEQYF
clone size: few; V gene: TRBV12-3/TRBV12-4; D gene: NA; J gene: TRBJ1-5; CDR3 DNA: TGTGCCAGCAGACTGAGCAATCAGCCCCAGCATTTT; CDR3 protein: CASRLSNQPQHF
clone size: NA; V gene: TRBV20-1; D gene: TRBD1; J gene: TRBJ2-2; CDR3 DNA: TGCAGTGCTAGAGATCTTAGGACAGGCCCCGGGGAGCTGTTTTTT; CDR3 protein: CSARDLRTGPGELFF
clone size: NA; V gene: TRBV20-1; D gene: TRBD2; J gene: TRBJ2-3; CDR3 DNA: TGCAGTGCGGCCGGGACTAGCGGCACAGATACGCAGTATTTT; CDR3 protein: CSAAGTSGTDTQYF
clone size: many; V gene: TRBV20-1; D gene: NA; J gene: TRBJ2-7; CDR3 DNA: TGCAGTGCCTTTACCCATACAGGGAGCGAGCAGTACTTC; CDR3 protein: CSAFTHTGSEQYF
clone size: NA; V gene: TRBV19; D gene: NA; J gene: TRBJ2-1; CDR3 DNA: TGTGCCAGTGTCCGGAGCTCCGGCTCCTACAATGAGCAGTTCTTC; CDR3 protein: CASVRSSGSYNEQFF
clone size: NA; V gene: TRBV12-3/TRBV12-4; D gene: NA; J gene: TRBJ2-1; CDR3 DNA: TGTGCCAGCAGTATCCCGTACACTGACTCCTACAATGAGCAGTTCTTC; CDR3 protein: CASSIPYTDSYNEQFF
clone size: few; V gene: TRBV5-1; D gene: TRBD1; J gene: TRBJ2-5; CDR3 DNA: TGCGCCAGCAGCTTGGGGACAGGAATAGAGACCCAGTACTTC; CDR3 protein: CASSLGTGIETQYF